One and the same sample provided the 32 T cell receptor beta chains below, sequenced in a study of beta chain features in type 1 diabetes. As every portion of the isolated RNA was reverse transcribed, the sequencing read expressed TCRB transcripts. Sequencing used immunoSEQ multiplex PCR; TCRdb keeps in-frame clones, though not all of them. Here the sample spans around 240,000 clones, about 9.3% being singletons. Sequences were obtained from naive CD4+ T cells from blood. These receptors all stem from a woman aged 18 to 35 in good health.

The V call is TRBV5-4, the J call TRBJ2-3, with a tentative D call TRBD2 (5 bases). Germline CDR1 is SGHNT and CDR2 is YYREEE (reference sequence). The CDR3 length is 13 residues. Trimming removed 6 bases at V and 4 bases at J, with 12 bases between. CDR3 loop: CASTPGVPDTQYF. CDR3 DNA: TGTGCCAGCACCCCCGGGGTACCAGATACGCAGTATTTT.

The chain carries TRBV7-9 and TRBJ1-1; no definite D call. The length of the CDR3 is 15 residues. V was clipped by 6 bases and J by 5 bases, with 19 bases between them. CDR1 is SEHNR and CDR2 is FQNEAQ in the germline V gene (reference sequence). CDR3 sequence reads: CASSPSVGKLTEAFF. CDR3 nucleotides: TGTGCCAGCAGTCCCTCCGTGGGCAAGTTGACTGAAGCTTTCTTT. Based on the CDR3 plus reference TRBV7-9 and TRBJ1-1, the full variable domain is DTGVSQNPRHKITKRGQNVTFRCDPISEHNRLYWYRQTLGQGPEFLTYFQNEAQLEKSRLLSDRFSAERPKGSFSTLEIQRTEQGDSAMYLCASSPSVGKLTEAFFGQGTRLTVV.

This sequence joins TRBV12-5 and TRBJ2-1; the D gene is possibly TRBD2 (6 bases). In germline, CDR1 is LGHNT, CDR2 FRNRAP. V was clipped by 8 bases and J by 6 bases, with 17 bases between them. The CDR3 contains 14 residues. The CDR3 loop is CASRTPRGGNEQFF. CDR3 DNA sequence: TGTGCTAGTCGGACCCCTAGGGGAGGCAATGAGCAGTTCTTC.

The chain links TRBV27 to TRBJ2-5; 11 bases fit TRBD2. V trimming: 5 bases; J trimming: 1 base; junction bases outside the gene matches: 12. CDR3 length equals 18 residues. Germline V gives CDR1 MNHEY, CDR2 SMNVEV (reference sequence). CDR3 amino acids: CASSPLVVAGGIQETQYF. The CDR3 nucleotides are TGTGCCAGCAGTCCCCTGGTCGTAGCGGGGGGGATCCAAGAGACCCAGTACTTC.

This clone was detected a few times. The CDR3 DNA follows: TGTGCCAGCAGCTTCGACAGGGGCCTTTACAATGAGCAGTTCTTC. Protein sequence: CASSFDRGLYNEQFF. This sequence joins TRBV7-8 and TRBJ2-1; the match to TRBD1 covers 8 bases. The CDR3 has 15 amino acids. V lost 3 bases and J lost 4; bases outside the gene matches: 5. The germline V gene has CDR1 SGHVS and CDR2 FQNEAQ. The full variable domain, in which reference TRBV7-8 and TRBJ2-1 provide the parts outside the CDR3, is GAGVSQSPRYKVAKRGQDVALRCDPISGHVSLFWYQQALGQGPEFLTYFQNEAQLDKSGLPSDRFFAERPEGSVSTLKIQRTQQEDSAVYLCASSFDRGLYNEQFFGPGTRLTVL.

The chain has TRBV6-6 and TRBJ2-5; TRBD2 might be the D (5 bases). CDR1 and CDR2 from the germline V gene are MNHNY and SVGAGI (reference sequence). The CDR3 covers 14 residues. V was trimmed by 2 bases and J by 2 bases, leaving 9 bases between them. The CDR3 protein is CASSYGGPQETQYF. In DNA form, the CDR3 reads TGTGCCAGCAGTTACGGAGGACCACAAGAGACCCAGTACTTC.

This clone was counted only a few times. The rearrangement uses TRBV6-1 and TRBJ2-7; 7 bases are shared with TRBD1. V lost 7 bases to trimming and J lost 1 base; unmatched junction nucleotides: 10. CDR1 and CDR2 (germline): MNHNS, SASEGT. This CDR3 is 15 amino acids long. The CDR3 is CASTEEQGLSYEQYF. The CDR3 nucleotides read TGTGCCAGCACCGAGGAACAGGGGCTTTCCTACGAGCAGTACTTC.

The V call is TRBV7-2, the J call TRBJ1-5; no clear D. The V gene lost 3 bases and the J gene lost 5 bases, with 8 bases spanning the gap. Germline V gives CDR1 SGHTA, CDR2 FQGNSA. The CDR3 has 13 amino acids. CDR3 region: CASSFQVDQPQHF. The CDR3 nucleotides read TGTGCCAGCAGCTTTCAGGTGGATCAGCCCCAGCATTTT.

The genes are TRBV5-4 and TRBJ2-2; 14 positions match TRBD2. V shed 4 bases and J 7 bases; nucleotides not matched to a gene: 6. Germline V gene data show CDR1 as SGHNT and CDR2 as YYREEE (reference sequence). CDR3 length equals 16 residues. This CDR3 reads CASSRLAGGPFGELFF. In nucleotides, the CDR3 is TGTGCCAGCAGCCGACTAGCGGGAGGGCCTTTCGGGGAGCTGTTTTTT.

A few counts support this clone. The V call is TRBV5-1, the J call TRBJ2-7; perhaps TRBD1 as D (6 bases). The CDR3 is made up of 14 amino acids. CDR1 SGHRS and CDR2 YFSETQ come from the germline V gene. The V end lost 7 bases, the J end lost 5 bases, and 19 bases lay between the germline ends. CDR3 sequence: CASSRLGALDEQYF. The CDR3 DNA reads TGCGCCAGCTCCCGGTTGGGGGCCCTGGACGAGCAGTACTTC.

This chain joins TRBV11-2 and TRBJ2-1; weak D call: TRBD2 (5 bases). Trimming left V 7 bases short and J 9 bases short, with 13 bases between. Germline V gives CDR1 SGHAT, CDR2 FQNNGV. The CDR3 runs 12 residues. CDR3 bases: TGTGCCAGCAACCCCCCGAGCGGTGAGCAGTTCTTC. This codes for CASNPPSGEQFF. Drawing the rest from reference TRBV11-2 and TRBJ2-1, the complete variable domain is EAGVAQSPRYKIIEKRQSVAFWCNPISGHATLYWYQQILGQGPKLLIQFQNNGVVDDSQLPKDRFSAERLKGVDSTLKIQPAKLEDSAVYLCASNPPSGEQFFGPGTRLTVL.

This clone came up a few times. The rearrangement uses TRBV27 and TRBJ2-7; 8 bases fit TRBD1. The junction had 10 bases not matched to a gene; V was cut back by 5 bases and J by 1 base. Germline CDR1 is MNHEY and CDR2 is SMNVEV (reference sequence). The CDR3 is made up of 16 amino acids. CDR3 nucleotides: TGTGCCAGCAGTACCCCTACAGGGGGGTCTTCCTACGAGCAGTACTTC. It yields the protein CASSTPTGGSSYEQYF.

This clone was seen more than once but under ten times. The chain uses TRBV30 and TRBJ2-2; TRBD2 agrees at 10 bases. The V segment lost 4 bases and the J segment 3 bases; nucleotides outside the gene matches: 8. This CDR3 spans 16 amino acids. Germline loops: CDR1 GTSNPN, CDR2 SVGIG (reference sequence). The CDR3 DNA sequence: TGTGCCTGGACTAGACGGCTAGCGGGGGACACCGGGGAGCTGTTTTTT. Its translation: CAWTRRLAGDTGELFF.

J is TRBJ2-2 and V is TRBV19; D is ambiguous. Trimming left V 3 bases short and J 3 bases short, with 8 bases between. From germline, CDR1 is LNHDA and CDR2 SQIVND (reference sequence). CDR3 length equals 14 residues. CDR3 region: CASSIRVDTGELFF. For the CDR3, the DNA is TGTGCCAGTAGTATCCGGGTCGACACCGGGGAGCTGTTTTTT.

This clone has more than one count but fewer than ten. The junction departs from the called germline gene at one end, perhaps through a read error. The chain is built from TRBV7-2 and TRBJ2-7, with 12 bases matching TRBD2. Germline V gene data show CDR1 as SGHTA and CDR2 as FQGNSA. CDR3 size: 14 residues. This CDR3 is CASTSTGLAGPEIF. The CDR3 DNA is TGTGCCAGCACCTCTACCGGACTAGCGGGACCAGAAATCTTC. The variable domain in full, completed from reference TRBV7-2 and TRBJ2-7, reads GAGVSQSPSNKVTEKGKDVELRCDPISGHTALYWYRQSLGQGLEFLIYFQGNSAPDKSGLPSDRFSAERTGGSVSTLTIQRTQQEDSAVYLCASTSTGLAGPEIFGPGTRLTVT.

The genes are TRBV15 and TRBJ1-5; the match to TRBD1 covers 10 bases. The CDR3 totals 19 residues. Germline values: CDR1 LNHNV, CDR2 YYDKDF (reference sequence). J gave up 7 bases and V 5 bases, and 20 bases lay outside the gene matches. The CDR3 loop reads CATSAPPGTGVSFFQPQHF. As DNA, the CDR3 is TGTGCCACCAGCGCGCCACCCGGGACAGGGGTTTCTTTTTTCCAGCCCCAGCATTTT.

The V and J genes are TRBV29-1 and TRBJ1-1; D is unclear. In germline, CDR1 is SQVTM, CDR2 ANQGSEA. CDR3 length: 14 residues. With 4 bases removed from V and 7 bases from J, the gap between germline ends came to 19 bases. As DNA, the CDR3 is TGCAGCGTTGTGGCAGCCCACTTGGAGAGTGAAGCTTTCTTT. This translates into CSVVAAHLESEAFF. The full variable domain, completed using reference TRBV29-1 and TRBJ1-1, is SAVISQKPSRDICQRGTSLTIQCQVDSQVTMMFWYRQQPGQSLTLIATANQGSEATYESGFVIDKFPISRPNLTFSTLTVSNMSPEDSSIYLCSVVAAHLESEAFFGQGTRLTVV.

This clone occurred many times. The CDR3 sequence is CASSLEQGQETQYF. The CDR3, as DNA: TGTGCCAGCAGCTTGGAACAGGGACAAGAGACCCAGTACTTC. This sequence joins TRBV5-4 and TRBJ2-5, with a weak D call TRBD1 (6 bases). The germline V gene has CDR1 SGHNT and CDR2 YYREEE (reference sequence). CDR3 length: 14 residues. V lost 0 bases, J lost 2 bases, and 8 bases lay in between.

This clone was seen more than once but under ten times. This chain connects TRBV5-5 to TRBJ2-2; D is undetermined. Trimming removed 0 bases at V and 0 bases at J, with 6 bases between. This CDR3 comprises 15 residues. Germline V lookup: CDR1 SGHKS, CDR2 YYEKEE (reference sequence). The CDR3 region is CASSLGASNTGELFF. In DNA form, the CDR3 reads TGTGCCAGCAGCTTGGGGGCTTCGAACACCGGGGAGCTGTTTTTT.

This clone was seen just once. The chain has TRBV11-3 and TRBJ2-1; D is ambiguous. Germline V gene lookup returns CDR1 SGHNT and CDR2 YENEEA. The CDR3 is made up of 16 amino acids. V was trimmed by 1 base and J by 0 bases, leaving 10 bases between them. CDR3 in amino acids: CASSLGSGDSYNEQFF. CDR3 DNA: TGTGCCAGCAGCTTAGGGTCCGGTGACTCCTACAATGAGCAGTTCTTC.

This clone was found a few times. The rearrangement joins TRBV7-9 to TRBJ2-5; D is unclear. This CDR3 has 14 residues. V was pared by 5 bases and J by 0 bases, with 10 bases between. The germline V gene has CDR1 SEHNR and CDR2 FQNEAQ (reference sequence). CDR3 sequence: CASSPSEYQETQYF. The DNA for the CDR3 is TGTGCCAGCAGCCCCTCCGAGTACCAAGAGACCCAGTACTTC. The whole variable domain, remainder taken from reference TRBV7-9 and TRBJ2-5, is DTGVSQNPRHKITKRGQNVTFRCDPISEHNRLYWYRQTLGQGPEFLTYFQNEAQLEKSRLLSDRFSAERPKGSFSTLEIQRTEQGDSAMYLCASSPSEYQETQYFGPGTRLLVL.

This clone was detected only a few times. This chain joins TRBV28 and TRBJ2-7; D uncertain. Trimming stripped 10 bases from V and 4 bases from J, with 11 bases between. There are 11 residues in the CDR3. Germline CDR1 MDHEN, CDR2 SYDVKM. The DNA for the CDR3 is TGTGCCACCCAAGAGGAGTACGAGCAGTACTTC. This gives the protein CATQEEYEQYF.

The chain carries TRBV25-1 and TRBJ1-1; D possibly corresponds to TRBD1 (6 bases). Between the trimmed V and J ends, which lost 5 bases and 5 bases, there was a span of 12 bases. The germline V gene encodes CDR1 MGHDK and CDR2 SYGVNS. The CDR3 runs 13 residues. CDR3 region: CASSRGGQTEAFF. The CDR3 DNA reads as TGTGCCAGCAGTCGCGGGGGGCAAACTGAAGCTTTCTTT.

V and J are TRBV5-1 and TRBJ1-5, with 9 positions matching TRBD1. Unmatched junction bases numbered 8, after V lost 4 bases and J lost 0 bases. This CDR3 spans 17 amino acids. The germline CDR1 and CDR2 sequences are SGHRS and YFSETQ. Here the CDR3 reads CASSPGQGAGSNQPQHF. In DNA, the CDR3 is TGCGCCAGCAGCCCGGGACAGGGTGCCGGTAGCAATCAGCCCCAGCATTTT.

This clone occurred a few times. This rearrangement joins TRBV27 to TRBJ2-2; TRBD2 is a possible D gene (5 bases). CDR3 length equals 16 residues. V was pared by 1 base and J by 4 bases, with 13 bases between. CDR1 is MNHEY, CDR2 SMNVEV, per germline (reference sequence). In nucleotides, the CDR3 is TGTGCCAGCAGTTTATTTCCAGCGGAGACCACCGGGGAGCTGTTTTTT. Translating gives CASSLFPAETTGELFF.

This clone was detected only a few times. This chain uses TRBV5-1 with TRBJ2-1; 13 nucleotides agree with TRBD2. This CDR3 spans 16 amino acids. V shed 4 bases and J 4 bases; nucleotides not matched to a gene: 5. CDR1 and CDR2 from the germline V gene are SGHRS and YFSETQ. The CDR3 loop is CASSPGTSGKYNEQFF. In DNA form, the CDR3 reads TGCGCCAGCAGCCCAGGGACTAGCGGGAAATACAATGAGCAGTTCTTC.

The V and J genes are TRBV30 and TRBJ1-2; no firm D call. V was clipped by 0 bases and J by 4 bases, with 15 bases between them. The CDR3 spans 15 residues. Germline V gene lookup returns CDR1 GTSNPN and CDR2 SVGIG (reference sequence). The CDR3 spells CAWSVPTGASYGYTF. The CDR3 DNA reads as TGTGCCTGGAGTGTCCCGACGGGTGCCAGCTATGGCTACACCTTC.

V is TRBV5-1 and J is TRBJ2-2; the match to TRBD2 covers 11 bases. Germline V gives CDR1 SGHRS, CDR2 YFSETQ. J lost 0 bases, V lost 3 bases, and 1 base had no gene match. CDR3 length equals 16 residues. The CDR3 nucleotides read TGCGCCAGCAGCTGGGGACTAGCGGCGAACACCGGGGAGCTGTTTTTT. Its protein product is CASSWGLAANTGELFF.

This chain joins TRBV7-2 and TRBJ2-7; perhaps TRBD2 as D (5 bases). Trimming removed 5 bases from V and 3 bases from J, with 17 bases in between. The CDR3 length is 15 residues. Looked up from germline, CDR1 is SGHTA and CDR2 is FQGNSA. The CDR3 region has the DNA TGTGCCAGCAGCCGACCCCCGGGAAAAAACTACGAGCAGTACTTC. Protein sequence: CASSRPPGKNYEQYF.

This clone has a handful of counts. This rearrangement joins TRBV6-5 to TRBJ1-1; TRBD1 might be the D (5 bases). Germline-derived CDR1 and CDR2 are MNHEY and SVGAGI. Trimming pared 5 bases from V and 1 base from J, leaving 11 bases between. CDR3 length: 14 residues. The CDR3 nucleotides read TGTGCCAGCAGTCCAGGGTTGGCGAACACTGAAGCTTTCTTT. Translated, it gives CASSPGLANTEAFF.

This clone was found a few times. The CDR3, as DNA: TGTGCCAGTAGTACTCAGGGGCGGAACACTGAAGCTTTCTTT. This translates into CASSTQGRNTEAFF. The rearrangement joins TRBV19 to TRBJ1-1; possibly TRBD1 for D (6 bases). This CDR3 contains 14 residues. V was cut by 4 bases and J by 1 base, with 10 bases left in between. The germline gives CDR1 LNHDA, CDR2 SQIVND (reference sequence).

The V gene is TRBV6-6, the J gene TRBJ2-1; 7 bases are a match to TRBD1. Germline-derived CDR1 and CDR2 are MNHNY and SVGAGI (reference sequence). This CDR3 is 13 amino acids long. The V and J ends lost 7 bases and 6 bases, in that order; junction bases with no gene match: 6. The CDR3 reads CASTPGQSNEQFF. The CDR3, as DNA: TGTGCCAGCACCCCGGGACAGAGCAATGAGCAGTTCTTC.